Shown below are 21 T cell receptor beta chains from a single sample sequenced in a study of human T cells and chemical hapten exposure. TCRdb re-called the RACE reads through MiXCR, storing one row per CDR3 protein. The sample holds about 77,000 distinct CDR3 sequences; over 6.5% are singletons and the top ten take approximately 1.5%. Time point described: healthy volunteer bleed at 6 weeks. It was from unfractionated whole blood that total RNA was extracted. Source material: whole blood. These receptors were obtained from a female donor in good health. Some clones in this sample may be carry-over from other donors' samples.

This clonotype was found a few times. V gene TRBV12-3 or TRBV12-4 combines with J gene TRBJ1-2; D uncertain. There are 13 residues in the CDR3. Trimming shortened V by 2 bases and J by 8 bases, and 12 bases separated the two germline ends. The CDR3 bases are TGTGCCAGCAGTTTACTGGCCCGGAGGGGCTACACCTTC. Translating it yields CASSLLARRGYTF.

This clonotype has more than one count but fewer than ten. The rearrangement joins TRBV12-5 to TRBJ1-1, with a weak D call TRBD1 (5 bases). CDR3 length: 16 amino acids. The germline V gene encodes CDR1 LGHNT and CDR2 FRNRAP. Trimming cost V 4 bases and J 0 bases, with 15 bases left between them. The CDR3 region has the DNA TGTGCTAGTGGTTCCGAGGTTCAGGGCGTGAACACTGAAGCTTTCTTT. Amino acids: CASGSEVQGVNTEAFF.

This clonotype was seen many times. V gene TRBV3-1 combines with J gene TRBJ2-7; TRBD2 is a possible D gene (6 bases). Germline CDR1 and CDR2: LGHDT and YNNKEL (reference sequence). CDR3 length equals 15 residues. Trimming shortened V by 0 bases and J by 5 bases, and 14 bases separated the two germline ends. Written as DNA, the CDR3 is TGTGCCAGCAGCCAAGAGGTAGCGGCTGGCGACGAGCAGTACTTC. As protein: CASSQEVAAGDEQYF.

Concerning this clonotype itself: A much larger clone differs by one base, so this may be a read error. The rearrangement joins TRBV27 to TRBJ1-6; D not resolved. Trimming left V 4 bases short and J 5 bases short, with 21 bases between. Germline lookup yields CDR1 MNHEY and CDR2 SMNVEV (reference sequence). The CDR3 has 18 residues. CDR3 DNA: TGTGCCAGCAGTTGGGCCGGGATCCCGAGGCCCCATAATTCACCCCTCCACTTT. Its translation: CASSWAGIPRPHNSPLHF.

This clonotype was counted ten times or more. V and J are TRBV4-1 and TRBJ1-1; D gene unclear. CDR1 and CDR2 from the germline V gene are MGHRA and YSYEKL. The V and J ends lost 0 bases and 5 bases respectively, with 22 bases between them. This CDR3 has 18 residues. CDR3 amino acids: CASSQDVSISDARTEAFF. CDR3 sequence (DNA): TGCGCCAGCAGCCAAGATGTATCCATTTCGGACGCGAGGACTGAAGCTTTCTTT.

The rearrangement links TRBV7-2 to TRBJ2-5, with TRBD2 as a possible D gene (5 bases). CDR3 length equals 14 residues. Germline V CDR1 and CDR2: SGHTA, FQGNSA. V gave up 2 bases and J gave up 5 bases, with 12 bases separating them. CDR3 region: CASSLLRVWETQYF. In DNA, the CDR3 is TGTGCCAGCAGCTTATTGCGGGTTTGGGAGACCCAGTACTTC.

CDR3: CAWETQGADTQYF. In DNA, the CDR3 is TGTGCCTGGGAAACTCAGGGGGCCGATACGCAGTATTTT. This chain connects TRBV30 to TRBJ2-3; 8 bases are a match to TRBD1. The CDR3 contains 13 residues. Per germline, CDR1 GTSNPN and CDR2 SVGIG (reference sequence). The ends lost 5 bases at V and 6 bases at J; junction bases unmatched: 7.

This clonotype was picked up many times. The chain links TRBV7-3 to TRBJ2-2; D ambiguous. V was trimmed by 1 base and J by 8 bases, leaving 8 bases between them. Germline lookup yields CDR1 SGHTA and CDR2 FQGTGA. The CDR3 length is 13 residues. CDR3 sequence reads: CASSLNVAGELFF. The CDR3, as DNA: TGTGCCAGCAGCTTAAACGTGGCTGGGGAGCTGTTTTTT.

This clonotype was seen a handful of times. The chain uses TRBV20-1 and TRBJ2-7; TRBD1 agrees at 8 bases. The CDR3 spans 15 residues. V trimming: 0 bases; J trimming: 2 bases; junction bases outside the gene matches: 6. The germline V gene encodes CDR1 DFQATT and CDR2 SNEGSKA (reference sequence). The CDR3 sequence is CSARDGTGGTYEQYF. For the CDR3, the DNA is TGCAGTGCTAGAGATGGTACAGGGGGAACCTACGAGCAGTACTTC.

V is TRBV6-5 and J is TRBJ2-7; 8 positions agree with TRBD2. Germline lookup yields CDR1 MNHEY and CDR2 SVGAGI. The CDR3 is 13 amino acids. With 6 bases clipped from V and 5 bases from J, the junction kept 6 bases outside the gene matches. CDR3 bases: TGTGCCAGCAGGCGGGGGGCCACCGACGAGCAGTACTTC. Amino acid sequence: CASRRGATDEQYF.

The chain has TRBV20-1 and TRBJ1-5, with D possibly being TRBD1 (6 bases). Trimming left V 6 bases short and J 6 bases short, with 12 bases between. Germline V CDR1 and CDR2: DFQATT, SNEGSKA (reference sequence). This CDR3 spans 12 amino acids. CDR3 residues: CSAGGAGQPQHF. For the CDR3, the DNA is TGCAGTGCCGGGGGCGCCGGTCAGCCCCAGCATTTT.

This clonotype has only a few counts. The chain is built from TRBV13 and TRBJ2-3, with TRBD2 identical over 12 bases. Trimming took 5 bases from V and 2 from J; bases not matched to a gene: 2. The CDR3 consists of 15 residues. Germline V gene data show CDR1 as PRHDT and CDR2 as FYEKMQ (reference sequence). The CDR3 DNA is TGTGCCAGCAGCCGACTAGCGGGAGTCACAGATACGCAGTATTTT. Translated, it gives CASSRLAGVTDTQYF.

This clonotype was recorded a few times. This rearrangement joins TRBV19 to TRBJ1-2, with D hard to call. Looked up from germline, CDR1 is LNHDA and CDR2 is SQIVND (reference sequence). V shed 5 bases and J shed 8 bases, with 12 bases lying between them. CDR3 size: 12 residues. CDR3: CASSLNHAGYTF. Written as DNA, the CDR3 is TGTGCCAGTAGTTTGAACCATGCCGGCTACACCTTC.

This clonotype has just a few counts. J is TRBJ1-5 and V is TRBV27, with TRBD1 identical over 7 bases. The germline V gene has CDR1 MNHEY and CDR2 SMNVEV (reference sequence). The CDR3 is 15 residues long. V was pared by 5 bases and J by 5 bases, with 9 bases of the junction left unmatched. The CDR3 DNA sequence: TGTGCCAGCAGTCCCGGACAGGTCTACTATCAGCCCCAGCATTTT. Protein sequence: CASSPGQVYYQPQHF.

The table lists this clonotype with many counts. The chain uses TRBV6-2 or TRBV6-3 and TRBJ2-7; D gene unclear. Germline V gene data show CDR1 as MNHEY and CDR2 as SVGEGT. This CDR3 has 13 residues. The V end was cut by 2 bases, the J end by 9 bases, with 14 bases between. The CDR3 coding sequence is TGTGCCAGCAGTTACGCTCCGGAGTCAGGGCAGTACTTC. Encoded protein: CASSYAPESGQYF.

This clonotype has ten or more counts. This chain uses TRBV9 with TRBJ1-1; D is unresolved. V was pared by 0 bases and J by 5 bases, with 11 bases between. There are 14 residues in the CDR3. From germline, CDR1 is SGDLS and CDR2 YYNGEE. The CDR3 sequence: CASSVVGVGTEAFF. CDR3 bases: TGTGCCAGCAGCGTAGTTGGGGTCGGTACTGAAGCTTTCTTT.

The rearrangement joins TRBV18 to TRBJ1-1; TRBD1 is a possible D gene (5 bases). The CDR3 loop spans 15 amino acids. V dropped 1 base and J dropped 1 base, with 10 bases sitting between them. The germline V gene encodes CDR1 KGHSH and CDR2 LQKENI. The CDR3 protein is CASSPREGPNTEAFF. In nucleotides, the CDR3 is TGTGCCAGCTCACCACGGGAGGGGCCGAACACTGAAGCTTTCTTT.

The rearrangement joins TRBV11-1 to TRBJ1-2; D remains unclear. Germline lookup yields CDR1 SGHAT and CDR2 FQDESV (reference sequence). CDR3 length: 14 residues. V was cut by 3 bases and J by 6 bases, with 14 bases left in between. CDR3 nucleotide sequence: TGTGCCAGCAGCTTTACGGGGATGCGTGATGGCTACACCTTC. Amino acids: CASSFTGMRDGYTF.

As to this clonotype: Being one base from a much bigger clone, this may be a read error. V and J are TRBV20-1 and TRBJ1-5; 11 nucleotides align to TRBD1. This CDR3 has 14 amino acids. Germline assignment: CDR1 DFQATT and CDR2 SNEGSKA (reference sequence). CDR3 amino acids: CRANGQGAGQPQHF. CDR3 nucleotides: TGCAGAGCCAATGGACAGGGGGCAGGACAGCCCCAGCATTTT.

This clonotype was recorded at least ten times. The chain employs TRBV2 and TRBJ2-3; a possible D gene is TRBD2 (6 bases). The germline V gene has CDR1 SNHLY and CDR2 FYNNEI. There are 13 residues in the CDR3. Trimming left V 6 bases short and J 0 bases short, with 7 bases between. The CDR3 nucleotides read TGTGCCAGCAGCGGGGGTAGCACAGATACGCAGTATTTT. Encoded protein: CASSGGSTDTQYF. Drawing the rest from reference TRBV2 and TRBJ2-3, the complete variable domain is EPEVTQTPSHQVTQMGQEVILRCVPISNHLYFYWYRQILGQKVEFLVSFYNNEISEKSEIFDDQFSVERPDGSNFTLKIRSTKLEDSAMYFCASSGGSTDTQYFGPGTRLTVL.

This clonotype was seen only a few times. The rearrangement joins TRBV20-1 to TRBJ1-6; possibly TRBD1 for D (5 bases). The CDR3 runs 11 residues. The ends were cut back, 4 bases at V and 14 bases at J, with 12 bases in the middle. Germline CDR1 and CDR2: DFQATT and SNEGSKA (reference sequence). CDR3 sequence: CSAKIWGALHF. CDR3 DNA sequence: TGCAGTGCTAAGATCTGGGGCGCCCTCCACTTT.